The 29 T cell receptor beta chains listed next were all sequenced from one sample in a study of OX40 agonist ivuxolimab in advanced cancers. Produced via immunoSEQ multiplex PCR; TCRdb's table is partial and in-frame only. The sample holds around 70,000 clones, around nine tenths seen once. The input for sequencing was CD4+ or CD8+ T cells sorted from blood, taken in a trial of the OX40 agonist ivuxolimab. These receptors came from an adult with an advanced solid tumor such as melanoma, head and neck, liver or kidney cancer.

The chain combines TRBV6-5 with TRBJ1-1, with a weak D call TRBD1 (5 bases). Trimming took 2 bases from V and 4 from J, leaving 8 bases between them. The germline gives CDR1 MNHEY, CDR2 SVGAGI. The CDR3 runs to 13 residues. CDR3 loop: CASSYGGVTEAFF. CDR3 DNA: TGTGCCAGCAGTTACGGGGGGGTCACTGAAGCTTTCTTT.

J is TRBJ2-1 and V is TRBV7-6; D not certain. Germline V gene sequence: CDR1 SGHVS, CDR2 FNYEAQ. The CDR3 sequence is 14 residues long. V shed 5 bases and J shed 1 base, with 9 bases lying between them. CDR3 in amino acids: CASSRERSYNEQFF. In DNA, the CDR3 is TGTGCCAGCAGCCGAGAACGGTCCTACAATGAGCAGTTCTTC.

The rearrangement uses TRBV7-2 and TRBJ2-2, with 7 positions matching TRBD2. The ends lost 5 bases at V and 9 bases at J; junction bases unmatched: 12. The length of the CDR3 is 15 residues. The V gene's germline CDR1 is SGHTA and CDR2 FQGNSA. The CDR3 here is CASSPWLGGERELFF. Here the CDR3 DNA reads TGTGCCAGCAGCCCTTGGTTGGGGGGGGAGAGGGAGCTGTTTTTT.

The rearrangement uses TRBV9 and TRBJ2-1, with 7 bases matching TRBD1. The CDR3 contains 18 residues. V shed 2 bases, J shed 3 bases, and the junction held 14 bases outside the gene matches. The germline V gene has CDR1 SGDLS and CDR2 YYNGEE. As DNA, the CDR3 is TGTGCCAGCAGCGTTGATCAACCCGGGACAGAGCTCTACAATGAGCAGTTCTTC. It specifies CASSVDQPGTELYNEQFF.

In DNA form, the CDR3 reads TGTGCCAGCAGCGTAGATCCGATTTTGAACACTGAAGCTTTCTTT. Translated, it gives CASSVDPILNTEAFF. J is TRBJ1-1 and V is TRBV9; D gene uncertain. V dropped 0 bases and J dropped 0 bases, with 9 bases sitting between them. Germline V gene lookup returns CDR1 SGDLS and CDR2 YYNGEE. The CDR3 loop spans 15 amino acids.

The chain is built from TRBV5-1 and TRBJ2-1; TRBD1 is a possible D gene (5 bases). The CDR3 is 12 residues long. Germline loops: CDR1 SGHRS, CDR2 YFSETQ. Trimming cost V 0 bases and J 13 bases, with 11 bases left between them. In DNA form, the CDR3 reads TGCGCCAGCAGCTTGGGAGAAGGGGAACAGTTCTTC. Translating gives CASSLGEGEQFF.

This sequence joins TRBV27 and TRBJ2-5; TRBD2 agrees at 11 bases. V lost 7 bases, J lost 1 base, and 5 bases stayed unmatched. Germline CDR1 reads MNHEY; CDR2 reads SMNVEV (reference sequence). This CDR3 has 15 residues. The CDR3 region has the DNA TGTGCCAGCACCGTTAGCGGGGGGGCCCAAGAGACCCAGTACTTC. Its translation is CASTVSGGAQETQYF.

The rearrangement joins TRBV5-4 to TRBJ2-5; the D is unclear. The CDR3 consists of 15 residues. Germline V gives CDR1 SGHNT, CDR2 YYREEE (reference sequence). Trimming shortened V by 4 bases and J by 5 bases, and 18 bases separated the two germline ends. CDR3 in DNA: TGTGCCAGCAGCCCTCCCGACGGAGCTTGGGAGACCCAGTACTTC. Protein sequence: CASSPPDGAWETQYF.

The CDR3 is CASSYGWGADNEQFF. The CDR3 DNA follows: TGCGCCAGCAGCTATGGGTGGGGGGCCGACAATGAGCAGTTCTTC. This chain uses TRBV5-1 with TRBJ2-1, with D perhaps matching TRBD1 or TRBD2 (6 bases each). CDR1 and CDR2 from the germline V gene are SGHRS and YFSETQ. V was pared by 3 bases and J by 5 bases, with 15 bases between. The CDR3 spans 15 residues.

The chain uses TRBV9 and TRBJ2-5, with D maybe TRBD2 (6 bases). The CDR3 has 15 residues. Trimming took 3 bases from V and 2 from J, leaving 14 bases between them. Germline V gene lookup returns CDR1 SGDLS and CDR2 YYNGEE. In DNA form, the CDR3 reads TGTGCCAGCAGCGCCCATGGGACTGAACAAGAGACCCAGTACTTC. This sequence encodes CASSAHGTEQETQYF.

The V and J genes are TRBV27 and TRBJ2-1; tentative D call: TRBD1 (6 bases). V lost 3 bases and J 4 bases, leaving 16 bases between the germline ends. CDR3 size: 16 residues. Per germline, CDR1 MNHEY and CDR2 SMNVEV (reference sequence). The CDR3 region is CASSLPPGQGYNEQFF. In DNA form, the CDR3 reads TGTGCCAGCAGTTTGCCCCCTGGCCAGGGGTACAATGAGCAGTTCTTC.

V is TRBV19 and J is TRBJ2-1; possibly TRBD2 for D (6 bases). The CDR3 spans 16 residues. The germline V gene encodes CDR1 LNHDA and CDR2 SQIVND (reference sequence). Trimming removed 4 bases at V and 3 bases at J, with 16 bases between. The DNA for the CDR3 is TGTGCCAGTAGTAAAAAACCACCGGACTACTACAATGAGCAGTTCTTC. Its protein is CASSKKPPDYYNEQFF.

CDR3 nucleotides: TGTGCCAGCAGCTTATGGGGCAGGGAATCAGATACGCAGTATTTT. It translates to CASSLWGRESDTQYF. The J gene is TRBJ2-3, the V gene TRBV11-2, with D possibly TRBD1 on 5 matching bases. The CDR3 has 15 residues. Germline V gene lookup returns CDR1 SGHAT and CDR2 FQNNGV. The germline V and J ends were trimmed by 2 bases and 4 bases, with 13 bases remaining between them.

V gene TRBV9 combines with J gene TRBJ2-1; the match to TRBD2 covers 13 bases. Germline V gene sequence: CDR1 SGDLS, CDR2 YYNGEE. The CDR3 is 16 residues long. V lost 4 bases to trimming and J lost 7 bases; unmatched junction nucleotides: 8. The CDR3 DNA follows: TGTGCCAGCAGCCTACTAGCGGGGGGGCCTCGGAATGAGCAGTTCTTC. It is translated as CASSLLAGGPRNEQFF.

This chain joins TRBV9 and TRBJ1-5; 7 bases fit TRBD1. V was pared by 3 bases and J by 0 bases, with 3 bases of the junction left unmatched. The CDR3 totals 15 residues. Germline V CDR1 and CDR2: SGDLS, YYNGEE. The CDR3 is CASSAGTVSNQPQHF. The CDR3 DNA reads TGTGCCAGCAGCGCCGGGACAGTTAGCAATCAGCCCCAGCATTTT.

The chain joins TRBV27 to TRBJ1-2; 8 bases map to TRBD1. Germline V CDR1 and CDR2: MNHEY, SMNVEV (reference sequence). Trimming cost V 0 bases and J 4 bases; bases outside gene matches: 7. The CDR3 loop spans 16 amino acids. The CDR3: CASSLSGQGAPYGYTF. CDR3 nucleotides: TGTGCCAGCAGTTTATCGGGTCAGGGGGCTCCCTATGGCTACACCTTC.

V usage is TRBV14 and J usage is TRBJ2-7; no clear D. Germline CDR1 and CDR2: SGHDN and FVKESK. The CDR3 is made up of 18 amino acids. V was clipped by 0 bases and J by 2 bases, with 20 bases between them. CDR3 protein: CASSQEGGRRRGPYEQYF. The CDR3 nucleotides are TGTGCCAGCAGCCAAGAGGGTGGAAGACGTCGCGGCCCCTACGAGCAGTACTTC.

The V and J genes are TRBV5-1 and TRBJ1-2; D not certain. V was cut by 0 bases and J by 3 bases, with 12 bases left in between. The CDR3 length is 15 residues. The germline V gene has CDR1 SGHRS and CDR2 YFSETQ. CDR3 protein: CASSLVGLADYGYTF. For the CDR3, the DNA is TGCGCCAGCAGCTTGGTAGGGCTGGCGGACTATGGCTACACCTTC.

The rearrangement uses TRBV29-1 and TRBJ2-7, with no clear D. Germline-derived CDR1 and CDR2 are SQVTM and ANQGSEA. Trimming cost V 4 bases and J 2 bases, with 9 bases left between them. The CDR3 contains 12 residues. The DNA for the CDR3 is TGCAGCGTTGCGTCACCAGCCTACGAGCAGTACTTC. This gives the protein CSVASPAYEQYF.

Concerning this clone: The CDR3 end shows no conserved phenylalanine or tryptophan, and so a read error is likely. The DNA is omitted, as the CDR3 cannot be located on it reliably, and the CDR3 follows TCRdb's listing. The chain combines TRBV23-1 with TRBJ2-7; the table's D call of TRBD2 was not tested on the DNA. TRBV23-1 falls under the ORF class, with uncertain function. Ends included, the CDR3 has 16 residues. CDR3 protein: CASSQRARGPGLAGLG.

The rearrangement joins TRBV30 to TRBJ2-6; unclear D gene. Trimming took 1 base from V and 0 from J, leaving 4 bases between them. This CDR3 has 14 amino acids. Germline CDR1 reads GTSNPN; CDR2 reads SVGIG (reference sequence). CDR3 sequence (DNA): TGTGCCTGGAGTGATGGCTCTGGGGCCAACGTCCTGACTTTC. This codes for CAWSDGSGANVLTF.

This sequence joins TRBV9 and TRBJ2-3; 9 bases match TRBD2. CDR1 is SGDLS and CDR2 is YYNGEE in the germline V gene. V trimming: 0 bases; J trimming: 9 bases; junction bases outside the gene matches: 8. The CDR3 contains 15 residues. The chain's CDR3 is CASSVVAGGPWTQYF. CDR3 nucleotide sequence: TGTGCCAGCAGCGTAGTCGCGGGGGGGCCCTGGACGCAGTATTTT.

The chain carries TRBV27 and TRBJ2-3, with TRBD2 matching 10 bases. Germline CDR1 is MNHEY and CDR2 is SMNVEV (reference sequence). Trimming cost V 5 bases and J 3 bases; bases outside gene matches: 11. This CDR3 contains 17 residues. This chain's CDR3 is CASSIQPGTSATDTQYF. CDR3 nucleotides: TGTGCCAGCAGTATTCAACCCGGGACTAGCGCAACAGATACGCAGTATTTT.

The CDR3 bases are TGTGCCAGCAGCTTAGAAATCTCCTACGAGCAGTACTTC. The encoded protein is CASSLEISYEQYF. This chain uses TRBV11-2 with TRBJ2-7; D unresolved. V was trimmed by 0 bases and J by 0 bases, leaving 3 bases between them. The germline CDR1 and CDR2 sequences are SGHAT and FQNNGV. CDR3 size: 13 residues.

The chain uses TRBV4-1 and TRBJ2-7; 9 positions agree with TRBD1. Germline assignment: CDR1 MGHRA and CDR2 YSYEKL. The CDR3 totals 14 residues. V lost 3 bases and J lost 3; bases outside the gene matches: 3. This chain's CDR3 is CASSQGQGLYEQYF. In DNA form, the CDR3 reads TGCGCCAGCAGCCAGGGACAGGGCCTCTACGAGCAGTACTTC.

The chain is built from TRBV20-1 and TRBJ2-4, with D perhaps given as TRBD1 or TRBD2 (5 bases each). Per the germline V gene, CDR1 is DFQATT and CDR2 is SNEGSKA (reference sequence). Trimming pared 4 bases from V and 13 bases from J, leaving 11 bases between. This CDR3 comprises 10 residues. CDR3 amino acids: CSAKGPRQYF. Written as DNA, the CDR3 is TGCAGTGCTAAGGGACCCCGACAGTACTTC.

For this clone: The sample holds other DNA sequences that translate to the same CDR3. The V call is TRBV27, the J call TRBJ2-7, with 8 bases matching TRBD1. CDR1 MNHEY and CDR2 SMNVEV come from the germline V gene (reference sequence). The J segment lost 4 bases and the V segment lost 4 bases, leaving 6 bases of the junction unmatched. The CDR3 contains 14 residues. The CDR3 bases are TGTGCCAGCAGTTGGGGGCAGGGGGCATACGAGCAGTACTTC. The encoded protein is CASSWGQGAYEQYF.

The J gene is TRBJ2-7, the V gene TRBV9, with D maybe TRBD2 (7 bases). CDR1 is SGDLS and CDR2 is YYNGEE in the germline V gene. This CDR3 has 14 amino acids. Deletions cut 2 bases from V and 3 bases from J, with 12 bases between. CDR3 nucleotides: TGTGCCAGCAGCGTCGGGGGGCAGATCTACGAGCAGTACTTC. Translation gives CASSVGGQIYEQYF.

This clone has only one observation. The rearrangement uses TRBV6-4 and TRBJ1-5, with D hard to call. The germline gives CDR1 MRHNA, CDR2 SNTAGT. The ends were cut back, 5 bases at V and 3 bases at J, with 11 bases in the middle. The CDR3 spans 14 residues. The CDR3 nucleotides read TGTGCCAGCAGTACTGGCAGTTTCAATCAGCCCCAGCATTTT. It yields the protein CASSTGSFNQPQHF.